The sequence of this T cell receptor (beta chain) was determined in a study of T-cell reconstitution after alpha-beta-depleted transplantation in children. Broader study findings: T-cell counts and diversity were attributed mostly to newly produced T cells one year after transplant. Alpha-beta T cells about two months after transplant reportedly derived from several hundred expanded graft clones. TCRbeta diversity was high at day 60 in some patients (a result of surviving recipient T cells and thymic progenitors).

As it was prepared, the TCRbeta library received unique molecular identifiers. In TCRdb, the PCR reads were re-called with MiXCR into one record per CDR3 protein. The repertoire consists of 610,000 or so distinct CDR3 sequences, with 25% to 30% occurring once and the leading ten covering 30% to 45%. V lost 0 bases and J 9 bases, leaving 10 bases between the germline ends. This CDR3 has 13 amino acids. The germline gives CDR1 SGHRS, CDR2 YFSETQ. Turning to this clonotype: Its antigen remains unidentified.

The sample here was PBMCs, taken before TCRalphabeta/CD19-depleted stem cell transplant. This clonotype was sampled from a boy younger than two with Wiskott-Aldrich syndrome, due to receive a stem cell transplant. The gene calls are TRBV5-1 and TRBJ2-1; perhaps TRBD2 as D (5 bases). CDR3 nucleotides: TGCGCCAGCAGCTTGGACAGCCGGGGTGAGCAGTTCTTC. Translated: CASSLDSRGEQFF. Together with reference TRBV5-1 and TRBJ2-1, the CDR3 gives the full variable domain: KAGVTQTPRYLIKTRGQQVTLSCSPISGHRSVSWYQQTPGQGLQFLFEYFSETQRNKGNFPGRFSGRQFSNSRSEMNVSTLELGDSALYLCASSLDSRGEQFFGPGTRLTVL.